Reported below is one TCR beta chain. This sample was taken from a study of blood T cell repertoires in COVID-19. The overall study: The analysed material was cDNA or gDNA that came from T cells, B-cell-depleted T cells, or PBMCs.

Participants' own reports of clinical history determined their cohort assignment. Germline lookup yields CDR1 SNHLY and CDR2 FYNNEI. Trimming removed 8 bases at V and 0 bases at J, with 11 bases between. The CDR3 sequence is 14 residues long. Data came from immunoSEQ multiplex PCR; TCRdb stores just in-frame clones and leaves some out. The sample holds hundreds of thousands of clones, about 88% seen once. Sequences were obtained from PBMCs or T cells enriched from blood (not recorded which). The clonotype originates from a woman in her 40s who had recovered from COVID-19. The rearrangement joins TRBV2 to TRBJ1-5; D is undetermined. In nucleotides, the CDR3 is TGTGCCAGCTCGCCGGGGAATAGCAATCAGCCCCAGCATTTT. Amino acids: CASSPGNSNQPQHF.